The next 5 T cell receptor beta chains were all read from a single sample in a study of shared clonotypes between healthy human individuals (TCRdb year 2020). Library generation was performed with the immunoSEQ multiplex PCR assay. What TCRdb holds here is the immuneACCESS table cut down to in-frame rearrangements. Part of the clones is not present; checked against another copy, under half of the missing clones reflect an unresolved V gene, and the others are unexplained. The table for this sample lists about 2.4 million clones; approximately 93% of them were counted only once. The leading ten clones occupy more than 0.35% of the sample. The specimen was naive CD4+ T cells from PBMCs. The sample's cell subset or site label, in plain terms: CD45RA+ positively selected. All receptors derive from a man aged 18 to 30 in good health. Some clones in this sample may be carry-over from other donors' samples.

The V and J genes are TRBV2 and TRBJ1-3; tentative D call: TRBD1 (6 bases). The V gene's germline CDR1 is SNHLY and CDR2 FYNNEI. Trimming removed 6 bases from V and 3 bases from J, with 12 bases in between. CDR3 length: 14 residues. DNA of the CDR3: TGTGCCAGCAGCTATTACAGGGTTGGAAACACCATATATTTT. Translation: CASSYYRVGNTIYF.

DNA of the CDR3: TGTGCCGTCGGGTCGTGGAGCACTGAAGCTTTCTTT. Its translation is CAVGSWSTEAFF. The chain uses TRBV6-5 and TRBJ1-1; no clear D. This CDR3 is built from 12 residues. The V gene lost 11 bases and the J gene lost 4 bases, with 14 bases spanning the gap. CDR1 is MNHEY, CDR2 SVGAGI, per germline.

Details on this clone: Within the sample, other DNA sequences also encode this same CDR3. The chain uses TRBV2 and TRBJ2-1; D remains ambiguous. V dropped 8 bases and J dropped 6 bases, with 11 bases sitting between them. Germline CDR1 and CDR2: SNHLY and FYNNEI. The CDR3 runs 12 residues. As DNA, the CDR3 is TGTGCCAGCTCCGGTCCTGGCAATGAGCAGTTCTTC. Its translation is CASSGPGNEQFF.

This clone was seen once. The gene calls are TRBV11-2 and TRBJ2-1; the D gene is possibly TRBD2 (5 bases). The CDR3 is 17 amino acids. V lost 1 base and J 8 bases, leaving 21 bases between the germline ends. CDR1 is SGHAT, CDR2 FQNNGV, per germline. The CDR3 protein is CASSLGLGLGSMDEQFF. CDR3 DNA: TGTGCCAGCAGCTTAGGTCTCGGGCTGGGGAGCATGGATGAGCAGTTCTTC.

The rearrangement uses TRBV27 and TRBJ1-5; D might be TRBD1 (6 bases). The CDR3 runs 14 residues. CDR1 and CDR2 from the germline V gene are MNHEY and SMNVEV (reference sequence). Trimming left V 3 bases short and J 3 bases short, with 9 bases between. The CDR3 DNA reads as TGTGCCAGCAGTTTTGGACAGTTCAATCAGCCCCAGCATTTT. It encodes CASSFGQFNQPQHF.